This is a list of T cell receptor beta chains from one sample in a study of T-cell reconstitution after alpha-beta-depleted transplantation in children. Via MiXCR, TCRdb re-called the PCR reads, giving one row per CDR3 protein. The data hold just under 550,000 distinct CDR3 sequences, with 15% to 20% observed a single time. The material was PBMCs from the stem cell graft donor, obtained from the stem cell graft. The receptors originated from a human donor who donated a stem cell graft to a child with acute lymphoblastic leukemia. Both conserved end residues are part of each CDR3. The D gene is left open where the match is weak. Size is stated for part of the rows, as once, few or many counts, or as a class when the clone is expanded.

cdr3_aa cdr3_nt d_call j_call cdr3_length v_call clone_size
CSVDRLAGDIEQFF TGCAGCGTTGACAGACTAGCGGGAGATATAGAACAGTTCTTC TRBD2 TRBJ2-1 14 TRBV29-1 many
CASSFYTLERGEQYF TGTGCCAGCAGCTTCTACACCCTGGAAAGGGGCGAGCAGTACTTC . TRBJ2-7 15 TRBV7-8 .
CASSPGEYNEKLFF TGTGCCAGCTCTCCCGGGGAATATAATGAAAAACTGTTTTTT . TRBJ1-4 14 TRBV18 .
CASTRDGIEKLFF TGTGCCAGCACCAGGGATGGGATTGAAAAACTGTTTTTT . TRBJ1-4 13 TRBV6-1 few
CARVERQTWNTEAFF TGCGCCAGAGTCGAGAGGCAAACATGGAACACTGAAGCTTTCTTT . TRBJ1-1 15 TRBV5-1 few
CASSVGEGYSNQPQHF TGTGCCAGCAGCGTAGGGGAAGGCTATAGCAATCAGCCCCAGCATTTT . TRBJ1-5 16 TRBV9 few
CASSPPIGELFF TGTGCCAGCTCACCACCTATCGGGGAGCTGTTTTTT . TRBJ2-2 12 TRBV18 .
CASSLVLPGQGANYGYTF TGTGCCAGCAGCTTAGTACTCCCGGGACAGGGGGCGAACTATGGCTACACCTTC TRBD1 TRBJ1-2 18 TRBV7-8 few
CASSVDGRLTNEKLFF TGTGCCAGCAGCGTGGACGGGAGGCTCACTAATGAAAAACTGTTTTTT . TRBJ1-4 16 TRBV9 .
CASSYGSKYEQYF TGTGCCAGCAGTTACGGGTCCAAGTACGAGCAGTACTTC . TRBJ2-7 13 TRBV6-5 few
CASSLAEGHTELTNEKLFF TGTGCCAGCAGTTTAGCGGAGGGGCACACCGAGTTAACTAATGAAAAACTGTTTTTT . TRBJ1-4 19 TRBV12-3/TRBV12-4 few
CASSLHAGGEKLFF TGTGCCAGCAGCTTACATGCTGGAGGCGAAAAACTGTTTTTT . TRBJ1-4 14 TRBV7-9 many
CSARNPGTSGYEQYF TGCAGTGCTAGAAACCCCGGGACTAGCGGATACGAGCAGTACTTC TRBD2 TRBJ2-7 15 TRBV20-1 .
CSVGHPLDTEAFF TGCAGCGTCGGACATCCCTTGGACACTGAAGCTTTCTTT . TRBJ1-1 13 TRBV29-1 few
CASSLLPGLNTEAFF TGTGCCAGCAGTTTATTACCCGGATTGAACACTGAAGCTTTCTTT . TRBJ1-1 15 TRBV27 many
CASSLDRGRLGDTQYF TGCGCCAGCAGCTTGGACAGGGGGCGTCTTGGAGATACGCAGTATTTT TRBD1 TRBJ2-3 16 TRBV5-1 .
CASSSYGARGRAGNEQFF TGTGCCAGCAGCTCATATGGCGCGAGAGGGAGGGCGGGCAATGAGCAGTTCTTC TRBD2 TRBJ2-1 18 TRBV11-2 .
CASSLLGVPNYGYTF TGTGCCAGCAGCCTTTTAGGGGTTCCTAACTATGGCTACACCTTC . TRBJ1-2 15 TRBV12-3/TRBV12-4 .
CASKGGDGGDQYF TGTGCCAGCAAAGGGGGAGACGGTGGCGACCAGTACTTC . TRBJ2-7 13 TRBV6-1 .
CATSVSGTGRFANTGELFF TGTGCCACCAGTGTATCCGGGACAGGGAGATTCGCGAACACCGGGGAGCTGTTTTTT TRBD1 TRBJ2-2 19 TRBV24-1 .
CASSSGGGREAFF TGTGCCAGCTCATCTGGAGGGGGCCGTGAAGCTTTCTTT TRBD1 TRBJ1-1 13 TRBV18 few
CASISQGRQFYEQYF TGTGCCAGCATCTCTCAGGGGCGCCAATTTTACGAGCAGTACTTC . TRBJ2-7 15 TRBV5-6 .
CASSQGRGQGAPGTEAFF TGCGCCAGCAGCCAAGGAAGAGGACAGGGGGCACCGGGAACTGAAGCTTTCTTT TRBD1 TRBJ1-1 18 TRBV4-1 .
CASSHLTSPYEQYF TGCGCCAGCAGCCACCTGACTAGCCCGTACGAGCAGTACTTC TRBD2 TRBJ2-7 14 TRBV4-1 many
CASSHQDTLNEKLFF TGTGCCAGCAGCCACCAGGACACCCTTAATGAAAAACTGTTTTTT . TRBJ1-4 15 TRBV7-9 .
CASSLAFGQEPGELFF TGCGCCAGCAGCTTGGCCTTCGGACAGGAACCCGGGGAGCTGTTTTTT TRBD1 TRBJ2-2 16 TRBV5-1 few
CAWSVPPGRYNEQFF TGTGCCTGGAGTGTCCCCCCCGGGAGGTACAATGAGCAGTTCTTC TRBD2 TRBJ2-1 15 TRBV30 .
CASGSGRFTDTQYF TGTGCCAGCGGTAGCGGAAGATTCACAGATACGCAGTATTTT . TRBJ2-3 14 TRBV12-3/TRBV12-4 .
CASGTRGAWDIQYF TGTGCCAGCGGAACCCGGGGCGCCTGGGACATTCAGTACTTC . TRBJ2-4 14 TRBV7-9 few
CSVYLQGLNTEAFF TGCAGCGTTTACTTGCAGGGGTTGAACACTGAAGCTTTCTTT . TRBJ1-1 14 TRBV29-1 few
CASSLDRVVGPLEQFF TGTGCCAGCAGTTTAGATCGCGTGGTCGGTCCCTTGGAGCAGTTCTTC . TRBJ2-1 16 TRBV12-3/TRBV12-4 few
CASSLAADYNEQFF TGTGCCAGCAGCTTGGCGGCCGACTACAATGAGCAGTTCTTC . TRBJ2-1 14 TRBV7-2 .
CASSRLETRQETYEQYF TGTGCCAGCAGCCGACTCGAAACCAGACAGGAAACCTACGAGCAGTACTTC . TRBJ2-7 17 TRBV13 .
CASRLSGTALAEQYF TGTGCCAGCAGGTTATCCGGGACGGCCCTCGCCGAGCAGTACTTC . TRBJ2-7 15 TRBV12-3/TRBV12-4 .
CASSLGRDYEQYF TGTGCCAGCAGTTTAGGACGGGACTACGAGCAGTACTTC . TRBJ2-7 13 TRBV12-3/TRBV12-4 many
CASSWTSGSHNEQFF TGCGCCAGCAGCTGGACTAGCGGGAGCCACAATGAGCAGTTCTTC TRBD2 TRBJ2-1 15 TRBV5-1 few
CASSQPSGVSRSGNTIYF TGCGCCAGCAGCCAACCGTCTGGGGTCTCCCGCTCTGGAAACACCATATATTTT . TRBJ1-3 18 TRBV4-1 few
CASSLGQGAGYTF TGTGCCAGCAGCCTCGGACAGGGCGCTGGCTACACCTTC TRBD1 TRBJ1-2 13 TRBV7-2 .
CASSYSNFGTEQYEQYF TGTGCCAGCAGTTACTCTAATTTCGGGACAGAACAATACGAGCAGTACTTC TRBD1 TRBJ2-7 17 TRBV6-5 few
CASSQDTGASYNEQFF TGTGCCAGCAGCCAAGATACCGGAGCCTCCTACAATGAGCAGTTCTTC . TRBJ2-1 16 TRBV3-1 .
CASTRTSASYNSPLHF TGTGCCAGCACCAGGACGTCGGCCTCCTATAATTCACCCCTCCACTTT . TRBJ1-6 16 TRBV6-1 few
CASSSPDRGNTEAFF TGTGCCAGCAGTTCCCCGGACAGGGGGAACACTGAAGCTTTCTTT TRBD1 TRBJ1-1 15 TRBV12-3/TRBV12-4 .
CASSVEGLASIETQYF TGTGCCAGCAGCGTAGAAGGACTAGCGAGTATAGAGACCCAGTACTTC TRBD2 TRBJ2-5 16 TRBV9 .
CASSELQLAKNIQYF TGTGCCAGCAGTGAGCTCCAATTAGCCAAAAACATTCAGTACTTC . TRBJ2-4 15 TRBV6-1 .
CASNLNTEAFF TGTGCCAGTAACCTGAACACTGAAGCTTTCTTT . TRBJ1-1 11 TRBV19 .
CASSVLRGVGDTQYF TGTGCCAGCAGCGTCCTGCGGGGCGTAGGAGATACGCAGTATTTT . TRBJ2-3 15 TRBV12-3/TRBV12-4 few
CASTRSPAPDEQFF TGTGCCAGCACACGGAGCCCAGCCCCCGATGAGCAGTTCTTC . TRBJ2-1 14 TRBV5-5 once